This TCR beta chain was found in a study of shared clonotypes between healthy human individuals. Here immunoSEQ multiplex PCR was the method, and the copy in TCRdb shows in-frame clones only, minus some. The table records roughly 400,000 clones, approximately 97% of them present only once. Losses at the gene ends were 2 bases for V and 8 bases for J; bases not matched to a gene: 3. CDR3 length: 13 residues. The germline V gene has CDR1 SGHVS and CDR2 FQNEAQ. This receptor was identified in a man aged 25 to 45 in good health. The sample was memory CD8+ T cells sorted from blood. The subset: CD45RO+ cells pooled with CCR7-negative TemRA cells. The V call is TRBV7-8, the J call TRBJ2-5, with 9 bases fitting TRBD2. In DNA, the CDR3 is TGTGCCAGCAGCTTACTAGCGGGACCTACCCAGTACTTC. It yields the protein CASSLLAGPTQYF.